This T cell receptor (beta chain) was documented in a study of PD-L1 blockade in urothelial cancer. Study overall: Samples of blood were analyzed 3 weeks (second dose) and 6 weeks after treatment start.

The CDR3 runs to 14 residues. The V end lost 3 bases, the J end lost 2 bases, and 9 bases lay between the germline ends. Germline assignment: CDR1 SGHKS and CDR2 YYEKEE (reference sequence). The assay was immunoSEQ multiplex PCR, and TCRdb's table has in-frame clones only and misses some. Of tens of thousands of clones in the sample, 81% were seen once. Sample time point: pretreatment peripheral blood. Each patient gave between 1 and 8 samples of peripheral blood mononuclear cells, which were collected pretreatment and during treatment. The chain links TRBV5-5 to TRBJ1-5; perhaps TRBD1 as D (6 bases). The TCR sequence derives from a man between 65 and 80 years old with urothelial cancer. Sample: PBMCs, taken around atezolizumab (anti-PD-L1) treatment. CDR3 DNA: TGTGCCAGCAGCTGGCGACAGGGCAATCAGCCCCAGCATTTT. Encoded protein: CASSWRQGNQPQHF.